Given below is one T cell receptor beta chain in context. Its antigen is unknown. It is unclear where the CDR3 begins or ends on the DNA, so no DNA is shown, and the CDR3 is as TCRdb lists it. Researchers amplified the TCR beta CDR3 regions from RNA transcripts. First-round RT-PCR of the TCR CDR3 relied on the HTBI primer set. MiXCR was run by TCRdb on the multiplex PCR reads, yielding one entry per CDR3 protein. The sample shows about 52,000 distinct CDR3 sequences, under 50% of them seen only once. The data were obtained in a study of T cells in Graves' hyperthyroidism and ophthalmopathy. Study-wide findings and caveats: In blood, most of the thyroid clonotypes expanded above 0.001 were also present.

The receptor comes from a woman in her forties or fifties with Graves' ophthalmopathy. The sequenced material came from blood.

The CDR3 protein is CASSRDSAVYFCASGLADTDEQYF. The rearrangement joins TRBV2 to TRBJ2-7; the table's D gene call, TRBD2, was not cross checked with the DNA. The germline V gene encodes CDR1 SNHLY and CDR2 FYNNEI. From its first to its last residue, the CDR3 has 24 amino acids.